This is a list of T cell receptor beta chains from one sample in a study of T cells after yellow fever vaccination. TCRdb passed the 5' RACE reads through MiXCR, listing each CDR3 protein once. Of more than 300,000 distinct CDR3 sequences listed, roughly 6.8% were seen once; the top ten hold roughly a sixth. The sample here was PBMCs, taken approximately 47 days after the first yellow fever vaccination. The receptors were sampled from a man between 18 and 35 years old who received the YFV17D yellow fever vaccine. Both conserved end residues are part of each CDR3. D genes are given only for firm matches. A row's size may be missing; if present it is once, few, many or a size class.

size,J,length,D,V,DNA,CDR3
many,TRBJ2-1,13,TRBD2,TRBV5-1,TGCGCCAGCAGCTTGGAACTAGCGGGGGCCCAGTTCTTC,CASSLELAGAQFF
NA,TRBJ2-5,13,NA,TRBV10-1,TGCGCCAGCAGTGAGGGGGGTAAAGAGACCCAGTACTTC,CASSEGGKETQYF
few,TRBJ2-1,15,TRBD2,TRBV29-1,TGCAGCGCCAGGGTACTAGCGGGGGAGCCCAATGAGCAGTTCTTC,CSARVLAGEPNEQFF
NA,TRBJ2-1,15,TRBD1,TRBV7-2,TGTGCCAGCAGCCGACGACAGGGACGTTCGAATGAGCAGTTCTTC,CASSRRQGRSNEQFF
few,TRBJ2-7,12,NA,TRBV20-1,TGCAGTGCTAGAGGAAGGGTCTACGAGCAGTACTTC,CSARGRVYEQYF
many,TRBJ1-5,15,TRBD1,TRBV7-8,TGTGCCAGCAGCTTAGGACAGGGGGTCGGGCAGCCCCAGCATTTT,CASSLGQGVGQPQHF
many,TRBJ2-3,14,NA,TRBV5-1,TGCGCCAGCAGCTTCCTGACAGCAGAAGATACGCAGTATTTT,CASSFLTAEDTQYF
many,TRBJ1-2,14,NA,TRBV27,TGTGCCAGCAGACTATGGGAACAGGGTGGTGGCTACACCTTC,CASRLWEQGGGYTF
NA,TRBJ1-3,14,NA,TRBV12-3/TRBV12-4,TGTGCCAGCAGTTTATTGGCTGGAGGAAACACCATATATTTT,CASSLLAGGNTIYF
NA,TRBJ2-1,14,TRBD2,TRBV12-3/TRBV12-4,TGTGCCAGCAGTGACCCCCAACTGGGCGGGGGGCAGTTCTTC,CASSDPQLGGGQFF
NA,TRBJ1-1,13,NA,TRBV28,TGTGTCAGCATGAGCATGGTGAACACTGAAGCTTTCTTT,CVSMSMVNTEAFF
few,TRBJ2-2,17,TRBD1,TRBV18,TGTGCCAGCTCCACCACCGCCGGACAGGGGCCCACCGGGGAGCTGTTTTTT,CASSTTAGQGPTGELFF
few,TRBJ1-2,16,TRBD1,TRBV7-9,TGTGCCAGCAGTGACCGGGACAGGGCTGTTACGTATGGCTACACCTTC,CASSDRDRAVTYGYTF
few,TRBJ2-5,13,NA,TRBV20-1,TGCAGTGCTAGAGATGTGACCGGTGAGACCCAGTACTTC,CSARDVTGETQYF
few,TRBJ2-3,15,TRBD1,TRBV20-1,TGCAGTGCTAGGAGGGACAGGGGGCCGACAGATACGCAGTATTTT,CSARRDRGPTDTQYF
many,TRBJ1-1,14,TRBD1,TRBV12-3/TRBV12-4,TGTGCCAGCAGCTCTGGACAGGGGGCAACTGAAGCTTTCTTT,CASSSGQGATEAFF
NA,TRBJ1-4,15,NA,TRBV3-1,TGTGCCAGCAGCCAAGCGGACGGGACTCCGGGAAAACTGTTTTTT,CASSQADGTPGKLFF
NA,TRBJ2-3,15,TRBD2,TRBV7-2,TGTGCCAGCAGCCCTCGGGGGGGCTATCAAGATACGCAGTATTTT,CASSPRGGYQDTQYF
few,TRBJ2-7,15,NA,TRBV11-2,TGTGCCAGCAGCTTACTCCGGGGAGGACACGACGAGCAGTACTTC,CASSLLRGGHDEQYF
NA,TRBJ1-5,15,NA,TRBV7-2,TGTGCCAGCAGCTTGCGGGGTTATAGCAATCAGCCCCTGCATTTT,CASSLRGYSNQPLHF
few,TRBJ2-4,13,NA,TRBV29-1,TGCAGCGTGCCATCCGCCAGGACCAACATTCAGTACTTC,CSVPSARTNIQYF
NA,TRBJ1-5,15,NA,TRBV11-2,TGTGCCAGCAGCTTTATAGGGGGAAGCGATCAGCCCCAGCATTTT,CASSFIGGSDQPQHF
NA,TRBJ1-1,15,TRBD1,TRBV6-5,TGTGCCAGCAGTTTTCAGGGGGCCGGGAACACTGAAGCTTTCTTT,CASSFQGAGNTEAFF
few,TRBJ2-4,17,NA,TRBV7-3,TGTGCCAGCAGCTTAACCTCGGCTACCTCAGCCAAAAACATTCAGTACTTC,CASSLTSATSAKNIQYF
NA,TRBJ1-3,14,NA,TRBV9,TGTGCCAGCAGCGCCGGAAGTTCTGGAAACACCATATATTTT,CASSAGSSGNTIYF
NA,TRBJ2-5,15,NA,TRBV4-3,TGCGCCAGCAGCCAAGATCGACGCACGGGGGAGACCCAGTACTTC,CASSQDRRTGETQYF
NA,TRBJ1-2,13,NA,TRBV12-3/TRBV12-4,TGTGCCAGCAGGAAGGGACAAGACTATGGCTACACCTTC,CASRKGQDYGYTF
NA,TRBJ2-1,15,NA,TRBV7-2,TGTGCCAGCAGTTTCGAACGGAGTTCCCACAATGAGCAGTTCTTC,CASSFERSSHNEQFF
few,TRBJ2-2,14,TRBD1,TRBV19,TGTGCCAGTAGGATGGGGACAGCCGTCGGGGAGCTGTTTTTT,CASRMGTAVGELFF
NA,TRBJ2-5,12,NA,TRBV10-3,TGTGCCATCAGTTCCCAGGGAGAGACCCAGTACTTC,CAISSQGETQYF
few,TRBJ1-2,14,NA,TRBV4-1,TGCGCCAGCAGCCAAGAAGAGGGCGACTATGGCTACACCTTC,CASSQEEGDYGYTF
many,TRBJ2-7,14,TRBD1,TRBV12-3/TRBV12-4,TGTGCCAGCAGTTTTGTGGACAGGGTCTACGAGCAGTACTTC,CASSFVDRVYEQYF
few,TRBJ1-6,16,NA,TRBV7-9,TGTGCCAGCAGAAAAGGAGATAGGTCCTATAATTCACCCCTCCACTTT,CASRKGDRSYNSPLHF
many,TRBJ2-4,17,TRBD1,TRBV5-8,TGTGCCAGCAGCTTGGATTACAGGGGGGTGGCCAAAAACATTCAGTACTTC,CASSLDYRGVAKNIQYF
NA,TRBJ2-4,15,NA,TRBV6-1,TGTGCCAGCAGTCCCCGGGGGATTGCCAAAAACATTCAGTACTTC,CASSPRGIAKNIQYF
few,TRBJ2-5,13,NA,TRBV15,TGTGCCACCAGCCAACAGATCCAAGAGACCCAGTACTTC,CATSQQIQETQYF
NA,TRBJ2-7,13,NA,TRBV12-3/TRBV12-4,TGTGCCAGCACCCGGGCGGGGAGCTACGAGCAGTACTTC,CASTRAGSYEQYF
NA,TRBJ2-7,15,NA,TRBV20-1,TGCAGTGCTATCCATGGACGGACGGCGTCCTACGAGCAGTACTTC,CSAIHGRTASYEQYF